This T cell receptor (beta chain) was identified in a study of STAT5B mutations in CD4+ large granular lymphocyte leukemia. As regards this clone: The antigen is undetermined.

The method was immunoSEQ multiplex PCR; TCRdb's version includes in-frame clones alone and lacks a portion of them. The sample lists tens of thousands of clones, around three quarters occurring once. Trimming stripped 7 bases from V and 5 bases from J, with 8 bases between. The CDR3 has 12 residues. Per the germline V gene, CDR1 is MDHEN and CDR2 is SYDVKM. General study findings and limits: Compared with healthy controls (2/35), patient top clones favored TRBV06 (8/27).

The TCR originated in a human donor in good health. Input material: CD4+ T cells from blood buffy coats. V usage is TRBV28 and J usage is TRBJ2-2; D is unresolved. CDR3 coding DNA: TGTGCCAGCACCCTTGGAACCGGGGAGCTGTTTTTT. Encoded protein: CASTLGTGELFF.